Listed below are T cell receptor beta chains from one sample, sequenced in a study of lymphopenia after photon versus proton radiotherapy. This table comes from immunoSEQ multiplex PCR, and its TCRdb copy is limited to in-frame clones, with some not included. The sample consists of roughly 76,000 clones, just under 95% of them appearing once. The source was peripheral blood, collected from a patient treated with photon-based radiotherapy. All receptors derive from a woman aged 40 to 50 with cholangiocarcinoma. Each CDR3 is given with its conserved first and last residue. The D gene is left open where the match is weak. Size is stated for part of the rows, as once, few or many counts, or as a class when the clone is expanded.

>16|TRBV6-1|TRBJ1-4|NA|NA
TGTGCCAGCAGTGAAGGAGGACTTACAACTAATGAAAAACTGTTTTTT
CASSEGGLTTNEKLFF
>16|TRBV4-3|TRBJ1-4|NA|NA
TGCGCCAGCAGCCAAGCGCAGGGAAGAAGGAGTGAAAAACTGTTTTTT
CASSQAQGRRSEKLFF
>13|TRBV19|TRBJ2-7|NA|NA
TGTGCCAGTAGTATGGGAAGATCCTACGAGCAGTACTTC
CASSMGRSYEQYF
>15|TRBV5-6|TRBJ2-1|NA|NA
TGTGCCAGCAGCTCCGTACTCGAATCTAACAATGAGCAGTTCTTC
CASSSVLESNNEQFF
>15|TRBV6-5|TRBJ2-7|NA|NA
TGTGCCAGCAGTTGGACACCCCGAGGCCCCTACGAGCAGTACTTC
CASSWTPRGPYEQYF
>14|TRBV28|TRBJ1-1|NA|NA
TGTGCCAGCAGCCCCGGGGGGCCGAACACTGAAGCTTTCTTT
CASSPGGPNTEAFF
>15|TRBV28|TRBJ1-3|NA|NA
TGTGCCAGCAGTTCCCTCGCCTTCTCTGGAAACACCATATATTTT
CASSSLAFSGNTIYF
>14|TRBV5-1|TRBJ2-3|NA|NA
TGCGCCAGCAGCTTGAGGGGGACCACAGATACGCAGTATTTT
CASSLRGTTDTQYF
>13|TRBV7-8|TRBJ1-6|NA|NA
TGTGCCAGCAGCACGGCAGGGAATTCACCCCTCCACTTT
CASSTAGNSPLHF
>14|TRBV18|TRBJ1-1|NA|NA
TGTGCCAGCTCAAGGGACTCCGGGAACACTGAAGCTTTCTTT
CASSRDSGNTEAFF
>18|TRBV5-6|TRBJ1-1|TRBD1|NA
TGTGCCAGCAGCTTGGGGGGACAGGTCTATCGGATGAACACTGAAGCTTTCTTT
CASSLGGQVYRMNTEAFF
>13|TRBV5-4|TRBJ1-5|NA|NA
TGTGCCAGCAGCTCGGAGGGTAATCAGCCCCAGCATTTT
CASSSEGNQPQHF
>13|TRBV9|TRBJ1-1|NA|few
TGTGCCAGCAGCGTATGGCAGGGCTCAGAGGCTTTCTTT
CASSVWQGSEAFF
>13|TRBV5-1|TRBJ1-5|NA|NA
TGCGCCAGCAGCTTGGGAGACAATCAGCCCCAGCATTTT
CASSLGDNQPQHF
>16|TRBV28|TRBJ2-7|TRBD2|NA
TGTGCCAGCAGATCCCCGGGTAGCGGGAGTGGATACGAGCAGTACTTC
CASRSPGSGSGYEQYF
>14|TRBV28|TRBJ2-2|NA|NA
TGTGCCAGCAGTCCCACCGGCGGGTCCGGGGAGCTGTTTTTT
CASSPTGGSGELFF
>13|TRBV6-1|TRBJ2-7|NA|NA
TGTGCCAGCAGCCAGGGCCCATCCTACGAGCAGTACTTC
CASSQGPSYEQYF
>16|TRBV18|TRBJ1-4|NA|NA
TGTGCCAGCTCACCTAACCGGGGTTCAACTAATGAAAAACTGTTTTTT
CASSPNRGSTNEKLFF
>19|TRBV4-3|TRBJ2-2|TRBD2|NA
TGCGCCAGCAGCGAAGGGCTAGCGGGAGGGCCCTCATCCCCCGGGGAGCTGTTTTTT
CASSEGLAGGPSSPGELFF
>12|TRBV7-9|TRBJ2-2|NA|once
TGTGCCAGCAGCTTAGTGACCGGGGAGCTGTTTTTT
CASSLVTGELFF
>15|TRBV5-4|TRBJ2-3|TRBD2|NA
TGTGCCAGCAGCTTGGGGGCGGGGGGCACAGATACGCAGTATTTT
CASSLGAGGTDTQYF
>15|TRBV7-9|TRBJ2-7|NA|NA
TGTGCCAGCAGCCCACGGGCAGGCCTGTCCTACGAGCAGTACTTC
CASSPRAGLSYEQYF
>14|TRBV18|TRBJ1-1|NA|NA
TGTGCCAGCTCCCGAATGACGGCGAACACTGAAGCTTTCTTT
CASSRMTANTEAFF
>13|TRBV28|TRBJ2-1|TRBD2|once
TGTGCCAGCACGGATAGCGGGAGGGATGAGCAGTTCTTC
CASTDSGRDEQFF
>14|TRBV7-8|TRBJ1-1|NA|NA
TGTGCCAGCAGCTCCTTCGGCCGGGACACTGAAGCTTTCTTT
CASSSFGRDTEAFF
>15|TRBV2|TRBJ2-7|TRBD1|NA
TGTGCCAGCAGTGAATTGGGACAGGGAATAGGGGAGCAGTACTTC
CASSELGQGIGEQYF
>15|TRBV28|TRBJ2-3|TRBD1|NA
TGTGCCAGCAGCGGGACAGGCTATAGCACAGATACGCAGTATTTT
CASSGTGYSTDTQYF
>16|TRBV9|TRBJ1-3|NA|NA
TGTGCCAGCAGCGTAGTCGGCTCGCTAGCTGGAAACACCATATATTTT
CASSVVGSLAGNTIYF
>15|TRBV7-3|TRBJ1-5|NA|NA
TGTGCCAGCAGCCGCAACGCAGGGAAACATCAGCCCCAGCATTTT
CASSRNAGKHQPQHF